This is a list of T cell receptor beta chains from one sample in a study of shared clonotypes between healthy human individuals. Sequencing was performed with immunoSEQ multiplex PCR; in TCRdb, only in-frame clones are kept and a portion is missing. The sample carries more than 450,000 clones, approximately 85% recorded once. Material: PBMCs. Receptors were obtained from a woman aged 40 to 55 in good health. Some clones in this sample may be carry-over from other donors' samples. Each CDR3 is given without its conserved first and last residue.

11 | TRBJ2-7 | TRBV25-1 | ASSVHQGWEQY
12 | TRBJ2-1 | TRBV5-1 | ASVGLAGVGEQF
13 | TRBJ2-2 | TRBV7-9 | ASSFYRDLTGELF
14 | TRBJ1-1 | TRBV18 | ASSPGQGNSNTEAF
13 | TRBJ2-7 | TRBV16 | ASSQFGPISYEQY
13 | TRBJ1-5 | TRBV6-5 | ASSRDGLSNQPQH
16 | TRBJ2-3 | TRBV7-2 | ASSLFSSGRAGTDTQY
13 | TRBJ2-3 | TRBV9 | ASSVSGLGTDTQY
10 | TRBJ2-1 | TRBV5-1 | ASSQNRGEQF
13 | TRBJ2-3 | TRBV11-2 | ASSQESTATDTQY
11 | TRBJ2-5 | TRBV15 | ATSRAQMETQY
14 | TRBJ2-1 | TRBV7-2 | ASSFTPSGMSNEQF
11 | TRBJ2-7 | TRBV19 | ASSRREGDEQY